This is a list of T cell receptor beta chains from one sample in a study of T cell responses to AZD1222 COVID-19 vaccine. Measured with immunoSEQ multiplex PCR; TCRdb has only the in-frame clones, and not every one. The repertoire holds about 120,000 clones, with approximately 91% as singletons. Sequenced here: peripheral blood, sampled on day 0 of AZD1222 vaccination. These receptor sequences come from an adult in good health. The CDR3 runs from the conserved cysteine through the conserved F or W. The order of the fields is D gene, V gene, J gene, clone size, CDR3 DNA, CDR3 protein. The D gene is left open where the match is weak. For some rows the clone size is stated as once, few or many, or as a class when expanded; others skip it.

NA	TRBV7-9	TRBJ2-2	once	TGTGCCAGCAGCTCCCATTCGACAGTGCCAGGGGAGCTGTTTTTT	CASSSHSTVPGELFF
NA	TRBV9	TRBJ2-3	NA	TGTGCCAGCACCAAACTCCGGGACCCATTCGTGGATACGCAGTATTTT	CASTKLRDPFVDTQYF
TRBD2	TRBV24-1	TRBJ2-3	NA	TGTGCCACCAGTGATATACGTCCACTAGCGGGAGCAGATACGCAGTATTTT	CATSDIRPLAGADTQYF
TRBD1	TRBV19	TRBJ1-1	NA	TGTGCCAGTAGCTCACGGGACAGGGGGAGAACCCAGAAGAACACTGAAGCTTTCTTT	CASSSRDRGRTQKNTEAFF
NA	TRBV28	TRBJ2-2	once	TGTGCCAGCACCTCTGGGAGCGGTAACACCGGGGAGCTGTTTTTT	CASTSGSGNTGELFF
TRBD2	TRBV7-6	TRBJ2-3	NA	TGTGCCAGCAGCCCAGGGGGCGCGCTAGCGGGAGGCACAGATACGCAGTATTTT	CASSPGGALAGGTDTQYF
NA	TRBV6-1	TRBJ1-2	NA	TGTGCCAGCAGTGACCGGGGGGCCTGGGTCTATGGCTACACCTTC	CASSDRGAWVYGYTF
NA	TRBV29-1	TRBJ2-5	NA	TGCAGCGTTGCTTGGGGGGGCCGGGAGACCCAGTACTTC	CSVAWGGRETQYF
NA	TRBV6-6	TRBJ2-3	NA	TGTGCCAGCAGCCCTAGAGGGACAGATACGCAGTATTTT	CASSPRGTDTQYF
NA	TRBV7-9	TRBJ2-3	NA	TGTGCCAGCAGCTTAGGACTCCGCGCAGATACGCAGTATTTT	CASSLGLRADTQYF
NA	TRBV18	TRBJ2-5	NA	TGTGCCAGCTCACCTGTGGGGGCAAGGGGAGAGACCCAGTACTTC	CASSPVGARGETQYF
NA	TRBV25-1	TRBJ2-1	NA	TGTGCCAGCAGTGAGTCCAGGGGTAAATTCAATGAGCAGTTCTTC	CASSESRGKFNEQFF
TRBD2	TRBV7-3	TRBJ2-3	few	TGTGCCAGCAGCTTAACTGGGACTAGCGGGGCTGGGGATACGCAGTATTTT	CASSLTGTSGAGDTQYF
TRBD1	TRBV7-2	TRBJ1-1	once	TGTGCCAGCAGCCCTCCCAGGCAGGGGGCTGGAACTGAAGCTTTCTTT	CASSPPRQGAGTEAFF
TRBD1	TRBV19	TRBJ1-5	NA	TGTGCCAGTAGTCGGCAGGGGGCGACTCAGCCCCAGCATTTT	CASSRQGATQPQHF
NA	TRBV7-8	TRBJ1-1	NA	TGTGCCAGCACCATTAGGGGGGGGCTGGGGAACACTGAAGCTTTCTTT	CASTIRGGLGNTEAFF
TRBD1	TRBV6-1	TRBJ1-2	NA	TGTGCCAGCAGTGAACAGGGGGCGCGTGGCTACACCTTC	CASSEQGARGYTF
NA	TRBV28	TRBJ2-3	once	TGTGCCAGCAGTTTAGACAGTCCAGATACGCAGTATTTT	CASSLDSPDTQYF